One sample yielded the 32 T cell receptor beta chains listed below, sequenced in a study of T cell responses to AZD1222 COVID-19 vaccine. The repertoire was sequenced with immunoSEQ multiplex PCR; TCRdb's copy has only in-frame clones and lacks some. The profile covers approximately 150,000 clones, with over 90% appearing a single time and more than 0.8% taken by the ten largest. Sequenced material: peripheral blood, taken on day 0 of MenACWY control vaccination. The receptors here all came from an adult in good health.

The chain combines TRBV4-1 with TRBJ2-7; D uncertain. The length of the CDR3 is 14 residues. The germline CDR1 and CDR2 sequences are MGHRA and YSYEKL. Trimming cost V 6 bases and J 5 bases, with 17 bases left between them. The DNA of the CDR3 is TGCGCCAGCAGTCAACGAGACCACATCGACGAGCAGTACTTC. It codes for CASSQRDHIDEQYF.

This sequence joins TRBV7-9 and TRBJ2-7; 7 bases line up with TRBD1. The CDR3 is made up of 13 amino acids. V gave up 5 bases and J gave up 3 bases; unmatched junction bases: 4. The germline CDR1 and CDR2 sequences are SEHNR and FQNEAQ (reference sequence). DNA of the CDR3: TGTGCCAGCAGCCCAGGACAGGTCTACGAGCAGTACTTC. Amino acids: CASSPGQVYEQYF.

V is TRBV29-1 and J is TRBJ1-6, with 7 bases matching TRBD1. The V and J ends lost 6 bases and 7 bases, in that order; junction bases with no gene match: 6. Germline V gene data show CDR1 as SQVTM and CDR2 as ANQGSEA. The CDR3 has 13 residues. The CDR3 loop reads CSVQTGSNSPLHF. CDR3 nucleotide sequence: TGCAGCGTACAGACAGGGAGCAATTCACCCCTCCACTTT.

The CDR3 DNA is TGTGCCAGCAGTTTATTCCCCCCGGAAGGGGTCCAAGGAGGCTACACCTTC. It yields the protein CASSLFPPEGVQGGYTF. The chain recombines TRBV27 with TRBJ1-2, with D maybe TRBD1 (5 bases). With 1 base removed from V and 8 bases from J, the gap between germline ends came to 23 bases. The CDR3 length is 17 residues. From germline, CDR1 is MNHEY and CDR2 SMNVEV (reference sequence).

This chain's CDR3 is CASSIDSEYNEQFF. The DNA for the CDR3 is TGTGCCAGTAGTATAGATTCAGAGTACAATGAGCAGTTCTTC. The chain carries TRBV19 and TRBJ2-1; D unresolved. V was clipped by 0 bases and J by 4 bases, with 7 bases between them. CDR1 and CDR2 from the germline V gene are LNHDA and SQIVND (reference sequence). CDR3 length equals 14 residues.

J is TRBJ1-3 and V is TRBV5-4; 7 bases agree with TRBD1. Trimming removed 2 bases from V and 1 base from J; junction bases left unmatched: 0. The CDR3 length is 14 residues. Looked up from germline, CDR1 is SGHNT and CDR2 is YYREEE (reference sequence). The CDR3 reads CASSLQGSGNTIYF. The CDR3 DNA reads TGTGCCAGCAGCTTACAGGGGTCTGGAAACACCATATATTTT.

The chain links TRBV9 to TRBJ1-2; perhaps TRBD1 as D (5 bases). The CDR3 consists of 14 residues. Germline assignment: CDR1 SGDLS and CDR2 YYNGEE. V was cut by 3 bases and J by 8 bases, with 17 bases left in between. Here the CDR3 DNA reads TGTGCCAGCAGCGCGAATGGGGGGGTACGCGGCTACACCTTC. Translating gives CASSANGGVRGYTF.

The chain combines TRBV6-5 with TRBJ1-6; no clear D. Germline-derived CDR1 and CDR2 are MNHEY and SVGAGI. The CDR3 is 15 amino acids. V was cut by 0 bases and J by 8 bases, with 11 bases left in between. CDR3 sequence (DNA): TGTGCCAGCAGTTACTCGGGCCCCGGCGATTCACCCCTCCACTTT. Its translation: CASSYSGPGDSPLHF.

The CDR3 DNA follows: TGTGCCAGCAGCAAAAAGTGGGTTCCCCAGGATTCACCCCTCCACTTT. Protein product: CASSKKWVPQDSPLHF. The rearrangement uses TRBV21-1 and TRBJ1-6; the table's D call TRBD1 went unverified against the DNA. TRBV21-1 represents a pseudogene. The CDR3 consists of 16 residues.

This clone was counted only a few times. This chain joins TRBV3-1 (or the pseudogene TRBV3-2) and TRBJ1-2; 10 positions match TRBD1. Looked up from germline, CDR1 is LGHDT and CDR2 is YNNKEL (reference sequence). V lost 5 bases and J lost 8; bases outside the gene matches: 20. The CDR3 runs to 18 residues. CDR3 residues: CASSRRSGTGEDKPGYTF. The CDR3 nucleotides are TGTGCCAGCAGCAGAAGATCCGGGACAGGGGAGGATAAACCCGGCTACACCTTC.

This clone was seen a single time. J is TRBJ1-1 and V is TRBV7-9; D not certain. The CDR3 has 14 residues. V was cut by 6 bases and J by 8 bases, with 19 bases left in between. Germline CDR1 SEHNR, CDR2 FQNEAQ (reference sequence). DNA of the CDR3: TGTGCCAGCAGATCTCGTTCAGATTTTGACGAAGCTTTCTTT. Translation gives CASRSRSDFDEAFF.

The rearrangement joins TRBV9 to TRBJ2-1; TRBD2 aligns across 12 bases. Germline-derived CDR1 and CDR2 are SGDLS and YYNGEE. V lost 2 bases to trimming and J lost 1 base; unmatched junction nucleotides: 7. The CDR3 runs 18 residues. Written as DNA, the CDR3 is TGTGCCAGCAGCGTTCTAGCGGGAGGGCCGGGGTCCTACAATGAGCAGTTCTTC. This gives the protein CASSVLAGGPGSYNEQFF.

J is TRBJ1-1 and V is TRBV12-3 or TRBV12-4; 8 bases are a match to TRBD1. The V segment lost 6 bases and the J segment 7 bases; nucleotides outside the gene matches: 7. This CDR3 is 13 amino acids long. The CDR3 bases are TGTGCCAGCAGAGGGACAGGCGAGTATGAAGCTTTCTTT. Its protein product is CASRGTGEYEAFF.

The chain is built from TRBV28 and TRBJ1-4; TRBD1 might be the D (6 bases). CDR1 is MDHEN and CDR2 is SYDVKM in the germline V gene. V was trimmed by 5 bases and J by 7 bases, leaving 17 bases between them. The CDR3 spans 15 residues. The CDR3 region has the DNA TGTGCCAGCAGTCCTACAGGGTGGTATGGTGAAAAACTGTTTTTT. Translation gives CASSPTGWYGEKLFF.

The chain has TRBV2 and TRBJ1-1; a possible D gene is TRBD1 (6 bases). Per germline, CDR1 SNHLY and CDR2 FYNNEI. Trimming left V 7 bases short and J 4 bases short, with 13 bases between. The CDR3 length is 13 residues. The CDR3 coding sequence is TGTGCCAGCACGGGGGGCGGTGGCACTGAAGCTTTCTTT. The encoded protein is CASTGGGGTEAFF.

V gene TRBV11-3 combines with J gene TRBJ1-1, with D unresolved. V lost 7 bases, J lost 3 bases, and 21 bases lay in between. CDR1 and CDR2 (germline): SGHNT, YENEEA. The length of the CDR3 is 16 residues. The CDR3 DNA follows: TGTGCCAGCACCATTCCCCTGGGGAAAAGGGACACTGAAGCTTTCTTT. Translated: CASTIPLGKRDTEAFF. Together with reference TRBV11-3 and TRBJ1-1, the CDR3 gives the full variable domain: EAGVVQSPRYKIIEKKQPVAFWCNPISGHNTLYWYLQNLGQGPELLIRYENEEAVDDSQLPKDRFSAERLKGVDSTLKIQPAELGDSAVYLCASTIPLGKRDTEAFFGQGTRLTVV.

This sequence joins TRBV6-5 and TRBJ2-1, with D hard to call. V was shortened by 6 bases and J by 9 bases, with 15 bases between the two germline ends. The CDR3 consists of 13 residues. CDR1 is MNHEY and CDR2 is SVGAGI in the germline V gene. This CDR3 reads CASSPATPVEQFF. CDR3 in DNA: TGTGCCAGCAGCCCCGCTACCCCGGTTGAGCAGTTCTTC.

The rearrangement links TRBV27 to TRBJ2-1; no clear D. The ends were cut back, 2 bases at V and 0 bases at J, with 8 bases in the middle. The CDR3 has 15 amino acids. The V gene's germline CDR1 is MNHEY and CDR2 SMNVEV (reference sequence). The DNA for the CDR3 is TGTGCCAGCAGTTTAACCCAAAGCTCCTACAATGAGCAGTTCTTC. Translation: CASSLTQSSYNEQFF.

About this clone itself: This specimen includes other DNA sequences encoding the same CDR3. The V gene is TRBV19, the J gene TRBJ2-6, with D uncertain. V was clipped by 5 bases and J by 3 bases, with 5 bases between them. Germline V gene data show CDR1 as LNHDA and CDR2 as SQIVND (reference sequence). The CDR3 spans 13 residues. The CDR3 nucleotides are TGTGCCAGTAGTCCCGGTGGGGCCAACGTCCTGACTTTC. Amino acids: CASSPGGANVLTF. The complete variable domain, with remaining parts taken from reference TRBV19 and TRBJ2-6, reads DGGITQSPKYLFRKEGQNVTLSCEQNLNHDAMYWYRQDPGQGLRLIYYSQIVNDFQKGDIAEGYSVSREKKESFPLTVTSAQKNPTAFYLCASSPGGANVLTFGAGSRLTVL.

V gene TRBV19 combines with J gene TRBJ2-6, with a possible D match to TRBD2 (6 bases). V dropped 7 bases and J dropped 3 bases, with 19 bases sitting between them. This CDR3 has 17 residues. Looked up from germline, CDR1 is LNHDA and CDR2 is SQIVND (reference sequence). The CDR3 reads CASTFPAGSGGANVLTF. In DNA form, the CDR3 reads TGTGCCAGTACCTTTCCGGCGGGATCGGGTGGGGCCAACGTCCTGACTTTC.

CDR3 amino acids: CASSTGTRDYNEQFF. The CDR3 coding sequence is TGTGCCAGCAGCACCGGGACTAGAGATTACAATGAGCAGTTCTTC. The V and J genes are TRBV13 and TRBJ2-1, with 8 bases aligning to TRBD2. The CDR3 runs 15 residues. Looked up from germline, CDR1 is PRHDT and CDR2 is FYEKMQ (reference sequence). V trimming: 5 bases; J trimming: 4 bases; junction bases outside the gene matches: 7.

The V and J genes are TRBV5-4 and TRBJ2-3; D is unresolved. In germline, CDR1 is SGHNT, CDR2 YYREEE (reference sequence). The ends were cut back, 0 bases at V and 0 bases at J, with 11 bases in the middle. The CDR3 sequence is 16 residues long. CDR3 in DNA: TGTGCCAGCAGCTTGGGTAAGGTCAGAAGCACAGATACGCAGTATTTT. Its translation: CASSLGKVRSTDTQYF.

The V and J genes are TRBV9 and TRBJ2-7, with TRBD1 identical over 9 bases. The germline V gene has CDR1 SGDLS and CDR2 YYNGEE. CDR3 length: 15 amino acids. The V gene end was trimmed by 3 bases and the J gene end by 5 bases; junction bases not matched to a gene: 9. DNA for the CDR3: TGTGCCAGCAGCGCGTCCGGGACAGGGCTCCACGAGCAGTACTTC. It is translated as CASSASGTGLHEQYF.

The chain links TRBV19 to TRBJ2-7; 8 bases agree with TRBD1. Germline CDR1 reads LNHDA; CDR2 reads SQIVND (reference sequence). The CDR3 covers 14 residues. With 6 bases clipped from V and 2 bases from J, the junction kept 6 bases outside the gene matches. CDR3 region: CASSTGTGAYEQYF. CDR3 DNA: TGTGCCAGTAGCACCGGGACAGGAGCCTACGAGCAGTACTTC.

This rearrangement joins TRBV28 to TRBJ2-5; no clear D gene. Trimming removed 3 bases from V and 2 bases from J, with 10 bases in between. This CDR3 spans 14 amino acids. In germline, CDR1 is MDHEN, CDR2 SYDVKM. CDR3 nucleotide sequence: TGTGCCAGCAGTTTCGTGGCACTTCAAGAGACCCAGTACTTC. Its protein product is CASSFVALQETQYF.

The chain recombines TRBV10-2 with TRBJ1-2; tentative D call: TRBD1 (5 bases). This CDR3 comprises 15 residues. CDR1 is WSHSY, CDR2 SAAADI, per germline. V lost 0 bases to trimming and J lost 5 bases, with 13 bases between them. This CDR3 is CASSESSRGTYGYTF. The CDR3 DNA follows: TGCGCCAGCAGTGAGTCCTCCCGGGGGACGTATGGCTACACCTTC.

This chain connects TRBV5-4 to TRBJ2-7; 7 nucleotides align to TRBD2. Germline CDR1 reads SGHNT; CDR2 reads YYREEE (reference sequence). The junction had 15 bases not matched to a gene; V was cut back by 3 bases and J by 0 bases. There are 18 residues in the CDR3. CDR3 region: CASSSLTWGGKNSYEQYF. DNA for the CDR3: TGTGCCAGCAGCTCACTTACTTGGGGGGGGAAAAACTCCTACGAGCAGTACTTC. The entire variable domain, with the rest obtained from reference TRBV5-4 and TRBJ2-7, is as follows: ETGVTQSPTHLIKTRGQQVTLRCSSQSGHNTVSWYQQALGQGPQFIFQYYREEENGRGNFPPRFSGLQFPNYSSELNVNALELDDSALYLCASSSLTWGGKNSYEQYFGPGTRLTVT.

This chain links TRBV27 with TRBJ2-7; D is perhaps TRBD2 (6 bases). The V gene's germline CDR1 is MNHEY and CDR2 SMNVEV (reference sequence). With 2 bases removed from V and 7 bases from J, the gap between germline ends came to 12 bases. This CDR3 has 13 amino acids. The CDR3 region is CASSLLDRGEQYF. Written as DNA, the CDR3 is TGTGCCAGCAGTTTACTCGATCGGGGGGAGCAGTACTTC.

The genes are TRBV19 and TRBJ1-2; TRBD1 might be the D (6 bases). CDR1 LNHDA and CDR2 SQIVND come from the germline V gene (reference sequence). Trimming took off 6 bases at V and 3 bases at J, with 26 bases between the two ends. The CDR3 is 18 amino acids. The chain's CDR3 is CASSAATGAPVYYYGYTF. CDR3 bases: TGTGCCAGTAGCGCGGCAACGGGGGCGCCGGTCTATTACTATGGCTACACCTTC.

This chain links TRBV15 with TRBJ2-7; 9 bases align to TRBD2. The V and J ends lost 5 bases and 0 bases, in that order; junction bases with no gene match: 8. Germline V gene lookup returns CDR1 LNHNV and CDR2 YYDKDF (reference sequence). The CDR3 is 16 amino acids. CDR3 region: CATSDAGGGPSYEQYF. The CDR3 bases are TGTGCCACCAGCGATGCGGGGGGGGGTCCCTCCTACGAGCAGTACTTC.

The J gene is TRBJ1-2, the V gene TRBV3-1 (or the pseudogene TRBV3-2); D perhaps matches TRBD1 (5 bases). This CDR3 has 12 amino acids. V lost 4 bases to trimming and J lost 4 bases, with 7 bases between them. Germline assignment: CDR1 LGHDT and CDR2 YNNKEL (reference sequence). The CDR3 protein is CASSLGVYGYTF. The CDR3 DNA is TGTGCCAGCAGCCTGGGGGTCTATGGCTACACCTTC.

This clone has a single count. The chain couples TRBV5-8 to TRBJ2-7, with D tentatively TRBD2 (5 bases). CDR1 and CDR2 from the germline V gene are SGHTS and YDEGEE. This CDR3 has 14 amino acids. Trimming removed 1 base from V and 0 bases from J, with 8 bases in between. CDR3 nucleotides: TGTGCCAGCAGCTTGTTGGAGGACTCCTACGAGCAGTACTTC. Translated, it gives CASSLLEDSYEQYF.